This passage covers 18 T cell receptor beta chains from one sample sequenced in a study of blood T cell repertoires in COVID-19. Here immunoSEQ multiplex PCR was the method, and the copy in TCRdb shows in-frame clones only, minus some. The sample yields about 430,000 clones, more than 70% seen once. The sequencing input was PBMCs or T cells enriched from blood (not recorded which). The receptor source for this set is a young woman who had been exposed to COVID-19.

The genes are TRBV11-1 and TRBJ2-1; 9 bases match TRBD1. The J segment lost 4 bases and the V segment lost 4 bases, leaving 5 bases of the junction unmatched. The length of the CDR3 is 15 residues. Germline V gene lookup returns CDR1 SGHAT and CDR2 FQDESV (reference sequence). The CDR3 here is CASSWRDREYNEQFF. In nucleotides, the CDR3 is TGTGCCAGCAGCTGGCGGGACAGGGAGTACAATGAGCAGTTCTTC.

The chain carries TRBV7-8 and TRBJ1-5, with no clear D. From germline, CDR1 is SGHVS and CDR2 FQNEAQ. V was cut by 5 bases and J by 2 bases, with 13 bases left in between. CDR3 size: 15 residues. CDR3 DNA sequence: TGTGCCAGCAGCCCCCCTGGTGCGGGCAATCAGCCCCAGCATTTT. Translation gives CASSPPGAGNQPQHF.

The J gene is TRBJ1-3, the V gene TRBV28; D is unclear. The CDR3 length is 12 residues. V was shortened by 4 bases and J by 8 bases, with 9 bases between the two germline ends. Germline assignment: CDR1 MDHEN and CDR2 SYDVKM. The DNA for the CDR3 is TGTGCCAGCAGTTCGCTTGGCTACACCATATATTTT. Encoded protein: CASSSLGYTIYF. The full variable domain, in which reference TRBV28 and TRBJ1-3 provide the parts outside the CDR3, is DVKVTQSSRYLVKRTGEKVFLECVQDMDHENMFWYRQDPGLGLRLIYFSYDVKMKEKGDIPEGYSVSREKKERFSLILESASTNQTSMYLCASSSLGYTIYFGEGSWLTVV.

This chain links TRBV28 with TRBJ1-5, with D maybe TRBD1 (6 bases). Germline V lookup: CDR1 MDHEN, CDR2 SYDVKM. Trimming took 6 bases from V and 5 from J, leaving 17 bases between them. The CDR3 consists of 15 residues. CDR3 nucleotides: TGTGCCAGCAGCCCCCCCACAGGGCTGTATCAGCCCCAGCATTTT. Residues: CASSPPTGLYQPQHF.

The chain couples TRBV28 to TRBJ2-3; D is possibly TRBD2 (6 bases). The CDR3 length is 15 residues. Trimming removed 5 bases from V and 0 bases from J, with 12 bases in between. Looked up from germline, CDR1 is MDHEN and CDR2 is SYDVKM. In DNA form, the CDR3 reads TGTGCCAGCAGTGGCACGCGGGGAAGCACAGATACGCAGTATTTT. Protein: CASSGTRGSTDTQYF.

This chain uses TRBV11-1 with TRBJ2-1; TRBD2 matches at 7 bases. This CDR3 contains 14 residues. The germline CDR1 and CDR2 sequences are SGHAT and FQDESV (reference sequence). V was clipped by 4 bases and J by 5 bases; unmatched bases: 5. The CDR3 sequence: CASSYRDYNNEQFF. The CDR3 DNA reads TGTGCCAGCAGCTACCGGGACTATAACAATGAGCAGTTCTTC.

The chain joins TRBV16 to TRBJ1-1, with unresolved D. CDR3 length: 14 amino acids. Germline lookup yields CDR1 KGHSY and CDR2 FQNENV. The ends were cut back, 8 bases at V and 2 bases at J, with 15 bases in the middle. As DNA, the CDR3 is TGTGCCAGCTTACAGAGGGCAGACAACACTGAAGCTTTCTTT. Encoded protein: CASLQRADNTEAFF.

V is TRBV27 and J is TRBJ1-5, with 8 bases that match TRBD1. The J segment lost 5 bases and the V segment lost 5 bases, leaving 14 bases of the junction unmatched. Per the germline V gene, CDR1 is MNHEY and CDR2 is SMNVEV (reference sequence). This CDR3 is 17 amino acids long. For the CDR3, the DNA is TGTGCCAGCAGTGAACCGTCGGACAGGGAAATAGATCAGCCCCAGCATTTT. Translating it yields CASSEPSDREIDQPQHF.

This clone was picked up a small number of times. V gene TRBV9 combines with J gene TRBJ1-2; D remains ambiguous. Germline assignment: CDR1 SGDLS and CDR2 YYNGEE. CDR3 length: 16 residues. The V end lost 0 bases, the J end lost 0 bases, and 12 bases lay between the germline ends. Written as DNA, the CDR3 is TGTGCCAGCAGCGTAGTGACGGGAACTCCTAACTATGGCTACACCTTC. It encodes CASSVVTGTPNYGYTF.

This clone was seen only once. The chain carries TRBV19 and TRBJ2-1; D ambiguous. CDR1 and CDR2 (germline): LNHDA, SQIVND (reference sequence). The length of the CDR3 is 14 residues. Trimming removed 6 bases from V and 4 bases from J, with 13 bases in between. The CDR3 spells CASSFTSLYNEQFF. The CDR3 nucleotides read TGTGCCAGTAGCTTCACGAGCCTGTACAATGAGCAGTTCTTC.

V and J are TRBV5-5 and TRBJ1-2; 9 bases map to TRBD1. The CDR3 has 15 amino acids. Trimming cost V 4 bases and J 4 bases; bases outside gene matches: 8. Germline V gene sequence: CDR1 SGHKS, CDR2 YYEKEE (reference sequence). CDR3 coding DNA: TGTGCCAGCAGCCTCTGGGACAGGGAAACCTATGGCTACACCTTC. The encoded protein is CASSLWDRETYGYTF.

J is TRBJ1-2 and V is TRBV15; TRBD1 might be the D (5 bases). The V and J ends lost 1 base and 5 bases respectively, with 8 bases between them. Germline V gives CDR1 LNHNV, CDR2 YYDKDF (reference sequence). The CDR3 extends over 13 amino acids. CDR3 protein: CATSRVAGYGYTF. The CDR3 DNA reads as TGTGCCACCAGCAGAGTCGCAGGGTATGGCTACACCTTC.

The chain links TRBV3-1 (or the pseudogene TRBV3-2) to TRBJ2-5, with TRBD1 identical over 9 bases. The CDR3 totals 15 residues. Germline V gene lookup returns CDR1 LGHDT and CDR2 YNNKEL (reference sequence). Trimming at V came to 3 bases and at J to 4 bases, leaving 6 bases not matched to a gene. The CDR3 DNA sequence: TGTGCCAGCAGCCACCCGGGACAGGGATTAGAGACCCAGTACTTC. This codes for CASSHPGQGLETQYF.

Only one count was recorded for this clone. The sample has other DNA sequences that encode this CDR3 too. This chain links TRBV28 with TRBJ2-7, with 9 bases that match TRBD1. V was clipped by 2 bases and J by 3 bases; unmatched bases: 5. Germline V lookup: CDR1 MDHEN, CDR2 SYDVKM. This CDR3 has 15 residues. The chain's CDR3 is CASSLTGTGLYEQYF. The CDR3 nucleotides read TGTGCCAGCAGTTTAACCGGGACAGGGCTCTACGAGCAGTACTTC.

This rearrangement joins TRBV12-5 to TRBJ1-5; no clear D. V lost 5 bases, J lost 0 bases, and 8 bases lay in between. This CDR3 is built from 14 residues. Germline CDR1 and CDR2: LGHNT and FRNRAP. The CDR3: CASGMFNSNQPQHF. For the CDR3, the DNA is TGTGCTAGTGGTATGTTCAATAGCAATCAGCCCCAGCATTTT. Filled out from reference TRBV12-5 and TRBJ1-5, the complete variable domain reads DARVTQTPRHKVTEMGQEVTMRCQPILGHNTVFWYRQTMMQGLELLAYFRNRAPLDDSGMPKDRFSAEMPDATLATLKIQPSEPRDSAVYFCASGMFNSNQPQHFGDGTRLSIL.

The chain is built from TRBV29-1 and TRBJ1-2; possible D gene TRBD1, 5 bases. CDR3 size: 13 residues. Germline CDR1 and CDR2: SQVTM and ANQGSEA. V shed 5 bases and J shed 8 bases, with 18 bases lying between them. The CDR3 region is CSVNPWGGEGYTF. CDR3 bases: TGCAGCGTTAACCCTTGGGGGGGGGAAGGCTACACCTTC. Filled out from reference TRBV29-1 and TRBJ1-2, the complete variable domain reads SAVISQKPSRDICQRGTSLTIQCQVDSQVTMMFWYRQQPGQSLTLIATANQGSEATYESGFVIDKFPISRPNLTFSTLTVSNMSPEDSSIYLCSVNPWGGEGYTFGSGTRLTVV.

V and J are TRBV28 and TRBJ2-7; 7 bases match TRBD1. The CDR3 contains 13 residues. Losses at the gene ends were 11 bases for V and 2 bases for J; bases not matched to a gene: 9. Germline lookup yields CDR1 MDHEN and CDR2 SYDVKM. CDR3 sequence: CAVRGSTPYEQYF. The CDR3 bases are TGTGCCGTCAGGGGGTCGACTCCCTACGAGCAGTACTTC.

V and J are TRBV19 and TRBJ2-7; 7 positions agree with TRBD1. V gave up 2 bases and J gave up 3 bases; unmatched junction bases: 1. The germline V gene has CDR1 LNHDA and CDR2 SQIVND (reference sequence). The CDR3 consists of 13 residues. CDR3 in amino acids: CASSINRGYEQYF. In DNA form, the CDR3 reads TGTGCCAGTAGTATAAACAGGGGCTACGAGCAGTACTTC.